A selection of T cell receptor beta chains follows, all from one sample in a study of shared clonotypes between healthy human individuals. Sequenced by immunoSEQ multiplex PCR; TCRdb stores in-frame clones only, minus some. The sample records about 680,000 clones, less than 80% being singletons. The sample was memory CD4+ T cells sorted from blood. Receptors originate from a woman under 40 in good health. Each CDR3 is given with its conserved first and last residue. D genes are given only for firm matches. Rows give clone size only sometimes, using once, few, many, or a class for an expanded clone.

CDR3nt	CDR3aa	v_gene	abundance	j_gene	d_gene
TGTGCCAGCAGTTACAATGACAGGGTCGAGCAGTACTTC	CASSYNDRVEQYF	TRBV6-5	.	TRBJ2-7	TRBD1
TGTGCCAGCAGCCAAGGGACAGCAAACATTCAGTACTTC	CASSQGTANIQYF	TRBV4-2	few	TRBJ2-4	.
TGCAGCGGCCTCAGCTCGGACACCGGGGAGCTGTTTTTT	CSGLSSDTGELFF	TRBV29-1	.	TRBJ2-2	.
TGTGCCAGCAGTTTTCGAGTGGGACCTACTAACAATGAGCAGTTCTTC	CASSFRVGPTNNEQFF	TRBV27	.	TRBJ2-1	.
TGTGCCAGTAGTCCGCTCTTAAGGGCAAGCTCCTACAATGAGCAGTTCTTC	CASSPLLRASSYNEQFF	TRBV19	.	TRBJ2-1	.
TGCGCCAGCAGCCCAGGGACTCTCACAGATACGCAGTATTTT	CASSPGTLTDTQYF	TRBV5-1	.	TRBJ2-3	.
TGTGCCAGCAGTTTAACCTGGGACAGGGGAGTGAAACTGTTTTTT	CASSLTWDRGVKLFF	TRBV6-5	few	TRBJ1-4	TRBD1
TGTGCCAGCAGCCCACAGGGTACCGGGGAGCTGTTTTTT	CASSPQGTGELFF	TRBV7-6	.	TRBJ2-2	.
TGTGCCACCAGCAGAGATAGGGGGAGGACTAGCGGGATTGAGCAGTTCTTC	CATSRDRGRTSGIEQFF	TRBV15	.	TRBJ2-1	TRBD2
TGTGCCAGCAGCCCCCTCCCCGGGAGTCAGTATACGCAGTATTTT	CASSPLPGSQYTQYF	TRBV7-6	.	TRBJ2-3	.
TGTGCCAGCAGTTTACTTCAGCGGGAGGTCAATGAGCAGTTCTTC	CASSLLQREVNEQFF	TRBV28	.	TRBJ2-1	TRBD2
TGCGCCAGCAGCTTGGCTGATAGGGACTACAATGAGCAGTTCTTC	CASSLADRDYNEQFF	TRBV5-1	.	TRBJ2-1	.
TGTGCCAGCAGCCCCCAGGTTGACACTGAAGCTTTCTTT	CASSPQVDTEAFF	TRBV7-2	.	TRBJ1-1	.
TGTGCCAGCAGTTCCCTGGCAGGGTCCTACGAGCAGTACTTC	CASSSLAGSYEQYF	TRBV27	once	TRBJ2-7	.
TGCGCCAGCAGCGAGACACCGACCACAGATACGCAGTATTTT	CASSETPTTDTQYF	TRBV5-1	.	TRBJ2-3	.
TGTGCCAGCAGTCGGGACAGGGGCGACAATCAGCCCCAGCATTTT	CASSRDRGDNQPQHF	TRBV28	.	TRBJ1-5	TRBD1
TGTGCCAGCAGCGCCGACAGGGGGAACACTGAAGCTTTCTTT	CASSADRGNTEAFF	TRBV7-9	.	TRBJ1-1	TRBD1
TGTGCCAGCAGCTTGGGTCCGGAGATAAACTATGGCTACACCTTC	CASSLGPEINYGYTF	TRBV5-4	.	TRBJ1-2	.
TGTGCCAGCAGGCCCAGGGCTCTGCAACCTGCAACTAATGAAAAACTGTTTTTT	CASRPRALQPATNEKLFF	TRBV21-1	once	TRBJ1-4	.
TGTGCCAGCAGTTTCCAGGGACAAACTGAAGCTTTCTTT	CASSFQGQTEAFF	TRBV28	.	TRBJ1-1	.
TGTGCCAGTACTAGCGGATACACAGATACGCAGTATTTT	CASTSGYTDTQYF	TRBV19	.	TRBJ2-3	TRBD2
TGCGCCAGCATGTTTCAGGGGAATAGCAATCAGCCCCAGCATTTT	CASMFQGNSNQPQHF	TRBV10-2	few	TRBJ1-5	.
TGCGCCAGCAGTGAGTCGGGCAGGGGAAGCTACACCTTC	CASSESGRGSYTF	TRBV10-1	few	TRBJ1-2	.
TGTGCCAGCAGTTTACGGGGGACTACCACAGATACGCAGTATTTT	CASSLRGTTTDTQYF	TRBV2	.	TRBJ2-3	TRBD2
TGTGCCTGGAGTGTAGACCTGGGGGGTGGCTACACCTTC	CAWSVDLGGGYTF	TRBV30	few	TRBJ1-2	.
TGTGCCAGCAAACTAACGGTAGGGGCTTACGAGGATGAGCAGTTCTTC	CASKLTVGAYEDEQFF	TRBV11-2	few	TRBJ2-1	.
TGTGCCAGCAGCTTAGTAGCGGGAGGTACTTACGAGCAGTACTTC	CASSLVAGGTYEQYF	TRBV11-2	.	TRBJ2-7	TRBD2
TGTGCCAGCTGGTCAGGGGGGGAAGGTGAAAAACTGTTTTTT	CASWSGGEGEKLFF	TRBV28	.	TRBJ1-4	TRBD1
TGTGCCATCAGCGCAGAGGGCAATCAGCCCCAGCATTTT	CAISAEGNQPQHF	TRBV10-3	few	TRBJ1-5	.
TGCGCCAGCAGTCGGGACGGTGAAGGGGATGAGCAGTTCTTC	CASSRDGEGDEQFF	TRBV5-1	.	TRBJ2-1	.
TGTGCCAGCATCGGCAGACAATATGAAGCTTTCTTT	CASIGRQYEAFF	TRBV2	.	TRBJ1-1	.
TGCAGCGTTGAAGATTCCCCTTCTGGGGCCAACGTCCTGACTTTC	CSVEDSPSGANVLTF	TRBV29-1	.	TRBJ2-6	.
TGCGCCAGCAGCTTGGACTACCAAAACACCGGGGAGCTGTTTTTT	CASSLDYQNTGELFF	TRBV5-1	.	TRBJ2-2	.
TGTGCCAGCAGTTTATCCGGGACAGGGGCGAAGACTGAAGCTTTCTTT	CASSLSGTGAKTEAFF	TRBV27	once	TRBJ1-1	TRBD1
TGTGCCAGCAGTTTACCCCCGGAACGAGCTTTCTTT	CASSLPPERAFF	TRBV28	.	TRBJ1-1	.
TGTGCCAGCAGTGAAATGAGGCGGGTTCAAGAGACCCAGTACTTC	CASSEMRRVQETQYF	TRBV2	.	TRBJ2-5	.
TGTGCCAGTAGTACCGGACAGGGGGAGCAGTACTTC	CASSTGQGEQYF	TRBV19	.	TRBJ2-7	TRBD1
TGTGCCAGCAGTCCCCGCCGCAGGGGTTCGGGCGATCAGCCCCAGCATTTT	CASSPRRRGSGDQPQHF	TRBV28	many	TRBJ1-5	.
TGTGCCAGCAGTCGCGACAGGTCCCATAACGAAAAACTGTTTTTT	CASSRDRSHNEKLFF	TRBV6-1	.	TRBJ1-4	.
TGCGCCAGCAGTCCGAGACTAGCGGGAGGGCCAGATACGCAGTATTTT	CASSPRLAGGPDTQYF	TRBV10-1	.	TRBJ2-3	TRBD2
TGTGCCAGCAGCGCCCTCGGGGATGTGACTGAAGCTTTCTTT	CASSALGDVTEAFF	TRBV11-2	.	TRBJ1-1	.
TGTGCCTGGAGTGGCGGACTGTTCTCTGGAAACACCATATATTTT	CAWSGGLFSGNTIYF	TRBV30	once	TRBJ1-3	.
TGCGCCAGCAGCTTGATCTCAGAGGAGCAGTACTTC	CASSLISEEQYF	TRBV5-1	.	TRBJ2-7	.
TGCGCCAGCAGCTTCTTTTCAGGGGTCTACACCTTC	CASSFFSGVYTF	TRBV5-1	.	TRBJ1-2	.
TGTGCCTGGAGTATCCAAAGGAACACTGAAGCTTTCTTT	CAWSIQRNTEAFF	TRBV30	many	TRBJ1-1	.
TGTGCCAGCTCACCACCAGAATTCACAGATACGCAGTATTTT	CASSPPEFTDTQYF	TRBV18	many	TRBJ2-3	.
TGTGCCAGCAGCTCGCCCGGGACAGGGCCGAACACTGAAGCTTTCTTT	CASSSPGTGPNTEAFF	TRBV28	.	TRBJ1-1	TRBD1
TGTGCCAGTAGTATGACTCGGGGCCCTGGGGCCAACGTCCTGACTTTC	CASSMTRGPGANVLTF	TRBV19	.	TRBJ2-6	.
TGCAGCGCAAGACTAGCGGGAATCGGTGGGGAGACCCAGTACTTC	CSARLAGIGGETQYF	TRBV29-1	.	TRBJ2-5	TRBD2
TGCGCCAGCCGGAGCGGGAAATACAATGAGCAGTTCTTC	CASRSGKYNEQFF	TRBV5-1	few	TRBJ2-1	TRBD2
TGTGCCAGCAAGTCCGGGAGGCTCGTTGGTGAAAAACTGTTTTTT	CASKSGRLVGEKLFF	TRBV28	.	TRBJ1-4	.
TGTGCCAGCAGCGGGACAGGGGGCTCCGAGCAGTACTTC	CASSGTGGSEQYF	TRBV7-6	.	TRBJ2-7	TRBD1
TGTGCCAGCAGCCCCCCCCGGGGGCCCAGCCCCCATGAGCAGTTCTTC	CASSPPRGPSPHEQFF	TRBV5-4	few	TRBJ2-1	.
TGTGCCAGCAGCTTAGGTGTGGTGGGCACAGATACGCAGTATTTT	CASSLGVVGTDTQYF	TRBV13	.	TRBJ2-3	.
TGTGCCAGCAGTGTCCAGGGACAGCCTCAAGAGACCCAGTACTTC	CASSVQGQPQETQYF	TRBV2	.	TRBJ2-5	TRBD1
TGTGCCAGCATCGGCTACACAGATACGCAGTATTTT	CASIGYTDTQYF	TRBV6-5	.	TRBJ2-3	.
TGTGCCATCAACCCGAGACAGGGGGCAAACTATGGCTACACCTTC	CAINPRQGANYGYTF	TRBV10-3	.	TRBJ1-2	TRBD1
TGTGCCAGCAGTACCCCCCTAGGGGATGAGCAGTTCTTC	CASSTPLGDEQFF	TRBV6-5	.	TRBJ2-1	.
TGTGCCAGCAGCGTCCAAAACACCATATATTTT	CASSVQNTIYF	TRBV28	.	TRBJ1-3	.